This T cell receptor (beta chain) was profiled in a study of regulatory T cells in long-lasting Graves disease. Worth noting for this clonotype: Lacking the conserved final phenylalanine or tryptophan, this CDR3 likely reflects a read error.

Time point indicated: newly diagnosed GD, antithyroid drugs for less than 3 months. PBMC-derived RNA was used for the TCR library. This CDR3 is 16 amino acids long. Trimming pared 4 bases from V and 5 bases from J, leaving 18 bases between. CDR1 is SGHTA and CDR2 is FQGTGA in the germline V gene. Relying on iRepertoire HTBI primers and Arm-PCR of CDR3 regions, the team built TCR beta libraries. A single record per CDR3 protein comes from TCRdb applying MiXCR to the multiplex PCR reads. There are roughly 610,000 distinct CDR3 sequences in the sample; roughly 15% occur only once, and roughly 18% lies in the top ten. These data were likewise used in another study, on T cells in Graves' hyperthyroidism and ophthalmopathy.

The V call is TRBV7-3, the J call TRBJ2-1, with D possibly being TRBD1 (6 bases). The receptor comes from a woman younger than 45 with Graves disease. Sequenced here: peripheral blood mononuclear cells (PBMCs), sampled at new diagnosis, from a patient treated with antithyroid drugs. CDR3 bases: TGTGCCAGCAGCTCTTACACCGGGACAACGAACAATGAGCAGTTCTCC. It codes for CASSSYTGTTNNEQFS.